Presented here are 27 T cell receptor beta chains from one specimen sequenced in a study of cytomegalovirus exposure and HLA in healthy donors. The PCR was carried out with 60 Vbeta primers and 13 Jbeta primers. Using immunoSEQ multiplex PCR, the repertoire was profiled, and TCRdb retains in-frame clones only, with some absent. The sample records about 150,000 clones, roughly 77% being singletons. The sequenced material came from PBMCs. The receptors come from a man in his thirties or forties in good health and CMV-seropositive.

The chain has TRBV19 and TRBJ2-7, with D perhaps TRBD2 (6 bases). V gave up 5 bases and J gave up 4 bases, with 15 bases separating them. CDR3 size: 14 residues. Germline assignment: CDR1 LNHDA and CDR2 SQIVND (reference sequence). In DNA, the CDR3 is TGTGCCAGTAGTCGGTGGGAGGAAAGGTACGAGCAGTACTTC. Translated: CASSRWEERYEQYF.

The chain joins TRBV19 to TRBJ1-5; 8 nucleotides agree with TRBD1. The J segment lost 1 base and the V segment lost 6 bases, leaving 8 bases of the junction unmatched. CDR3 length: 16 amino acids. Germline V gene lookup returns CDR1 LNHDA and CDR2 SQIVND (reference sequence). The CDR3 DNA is TGTGCCAGTAGCAAGTGGACAGGGACGAGCAATCAGCCCCAGCATTTT. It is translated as CASSKWTGTSNQPQHF. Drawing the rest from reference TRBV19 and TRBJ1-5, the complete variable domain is DGGITQSPKYLFRKEGQNVTLSCEQNLNHDAMYWYRQDPGQGLRLIYYSQIVNDFQKGDIAEGYSVSREKKESFPLTVTSAQKNPTAFYLCASSKWTGTSNQPQHFGDGTRLSIL.

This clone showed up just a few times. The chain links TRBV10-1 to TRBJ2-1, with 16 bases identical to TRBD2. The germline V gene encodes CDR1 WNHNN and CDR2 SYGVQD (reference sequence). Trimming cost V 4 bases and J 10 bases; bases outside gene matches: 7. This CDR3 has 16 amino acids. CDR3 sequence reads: CASSAGTSGRVQEQFF. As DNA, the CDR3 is TGCGCCAGCAGTGCTGGGACTAGCGGGAGGGTACAAGAGCAGTTCTTC.

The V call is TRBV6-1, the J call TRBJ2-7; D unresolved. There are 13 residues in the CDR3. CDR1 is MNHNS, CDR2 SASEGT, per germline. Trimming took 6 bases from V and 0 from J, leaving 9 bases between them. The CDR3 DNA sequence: TGTGCCAGCAGAGATACAGCCTCCTACGAGCAGTACTTC. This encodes CASRDTASYEQYF.

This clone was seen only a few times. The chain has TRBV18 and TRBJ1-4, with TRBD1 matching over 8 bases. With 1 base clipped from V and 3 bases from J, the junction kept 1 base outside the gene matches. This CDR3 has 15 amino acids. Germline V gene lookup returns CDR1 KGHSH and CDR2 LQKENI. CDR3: CASSPRGQANEKLFF. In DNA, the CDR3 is TGTGCCAGCTCACCACGGGGACAGGCTAATGAAAAACTGTTTTTT.

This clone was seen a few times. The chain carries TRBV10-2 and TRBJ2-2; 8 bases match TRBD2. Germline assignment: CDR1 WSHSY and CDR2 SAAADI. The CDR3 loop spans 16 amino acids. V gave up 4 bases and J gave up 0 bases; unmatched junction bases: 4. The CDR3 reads CASSGLAGANTGELFF. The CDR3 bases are TGCGCCAGCAGTGGCCTAGCGGGCGCGAACACCGGGGAGCTGTTTTTT.

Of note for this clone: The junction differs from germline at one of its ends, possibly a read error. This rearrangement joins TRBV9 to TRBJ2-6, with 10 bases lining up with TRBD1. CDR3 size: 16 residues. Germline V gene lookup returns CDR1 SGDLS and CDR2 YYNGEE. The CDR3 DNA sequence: TGTGCCAGCAGCCGGGACAGGGGATCTGGGGCCAACGGCCTGACTTTC. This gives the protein CASSRDRGSGANGLTF.

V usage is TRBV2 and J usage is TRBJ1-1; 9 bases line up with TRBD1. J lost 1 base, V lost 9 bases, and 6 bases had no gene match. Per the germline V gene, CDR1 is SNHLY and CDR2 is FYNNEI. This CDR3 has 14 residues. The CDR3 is CASTPGQGNTEAFF. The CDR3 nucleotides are TGTGCCAGTACCCCGGGACAGGGGAACACTGAAGCTTTCTTT.

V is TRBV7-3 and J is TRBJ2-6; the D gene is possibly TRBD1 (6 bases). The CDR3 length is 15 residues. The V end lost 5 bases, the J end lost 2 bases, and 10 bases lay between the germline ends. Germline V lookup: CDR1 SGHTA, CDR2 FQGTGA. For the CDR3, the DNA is TGTGCCAGCAGCCCACAGGGAACTGGGGCCAACGTCCTGACTTTC. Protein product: CASSPQGTGANVLTF.

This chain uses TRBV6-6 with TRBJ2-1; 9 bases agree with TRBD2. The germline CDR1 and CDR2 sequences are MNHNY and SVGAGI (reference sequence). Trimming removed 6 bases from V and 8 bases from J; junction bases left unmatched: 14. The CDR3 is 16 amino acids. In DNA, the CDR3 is TGTGCCAGCAGACGCGGAGTCGCGGGGGGGATTGATGAGCAGTTCTTC. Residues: CASRRGVAGGIDEQFF.

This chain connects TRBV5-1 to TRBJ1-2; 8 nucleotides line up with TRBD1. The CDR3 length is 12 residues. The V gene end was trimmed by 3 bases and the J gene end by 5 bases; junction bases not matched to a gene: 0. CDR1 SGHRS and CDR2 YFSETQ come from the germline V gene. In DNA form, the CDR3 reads TGCGCCAGCAGCTGGACAGGGTATGGCTACACCTTC. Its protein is CASSWTGYGYTF.

The CDR3 is CASGYSGKYGYTF. The DNA for the CDR3 is TGTGCCAGCGGTTATTCAGGGAAATATGGCTACACCTTC. The J gene is TRBJ1-2, the V gene TRBV25-1; tentative D call: TRBD1 (5 bases). V was clipped by 8 bases and J by 5 bases, with 15 bases between them. The CDR3 is 13 residues long. Germline CDR1 MGHDK, CDR2 SYGVNS.

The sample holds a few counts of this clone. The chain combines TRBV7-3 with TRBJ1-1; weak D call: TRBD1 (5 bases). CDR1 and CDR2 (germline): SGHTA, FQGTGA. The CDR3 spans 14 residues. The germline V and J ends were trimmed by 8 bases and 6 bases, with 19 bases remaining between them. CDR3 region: CASSPYSQGAEAFF. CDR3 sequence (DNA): TGTGCCAGCTCACCCTATTCCCAGGGCGCTGAAGCTTTCTTT. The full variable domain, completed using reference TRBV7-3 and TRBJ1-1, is GAGVSQTPSNKVTEKGKYVELRCDPISGHTALYWYRQSLGQGPEFLIYFQGTGAADDSGLPNDRFFAVRPEGSVSTLKIQRTERGDSAVYLCASSPYSQGAEAFFGQGTRLTVV.

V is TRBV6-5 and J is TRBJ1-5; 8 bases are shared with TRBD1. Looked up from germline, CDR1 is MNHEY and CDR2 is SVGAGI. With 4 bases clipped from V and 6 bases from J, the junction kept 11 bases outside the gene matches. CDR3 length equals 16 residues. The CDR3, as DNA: TGTGCCAGCAGTTCCCCTTATGGACAGGGCTCTCAGCCCCAGCATTTT. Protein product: CASSSPYGQGSQPQHF.

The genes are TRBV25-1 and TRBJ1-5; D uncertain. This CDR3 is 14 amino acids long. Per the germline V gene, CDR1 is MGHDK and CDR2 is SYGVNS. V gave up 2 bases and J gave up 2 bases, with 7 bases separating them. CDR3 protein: CASSEAGGNQPQHF. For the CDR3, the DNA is TGTGCCAGCAGTGAAGCCGGGGGCAATCAGCCCCAGCATTTT.

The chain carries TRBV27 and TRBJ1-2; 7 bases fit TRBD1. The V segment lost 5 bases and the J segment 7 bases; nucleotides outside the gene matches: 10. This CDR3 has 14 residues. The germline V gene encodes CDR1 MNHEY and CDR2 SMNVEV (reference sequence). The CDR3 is CASSTRQGGGGYTF. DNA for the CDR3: TGTGCCAGCAGTACCAGACAGGGTGGTGGTGGCTACACCTTC.

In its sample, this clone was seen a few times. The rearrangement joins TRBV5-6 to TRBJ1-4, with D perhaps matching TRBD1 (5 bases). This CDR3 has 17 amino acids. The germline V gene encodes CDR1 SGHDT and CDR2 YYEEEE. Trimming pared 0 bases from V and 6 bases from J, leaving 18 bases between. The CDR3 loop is CASSLEGWGRAHEKLFF. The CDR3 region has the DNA TGTGCCAGCAGCTTGGAGGGGTGGGGCAGGGCACATGAAAAACTGTTTTTT.

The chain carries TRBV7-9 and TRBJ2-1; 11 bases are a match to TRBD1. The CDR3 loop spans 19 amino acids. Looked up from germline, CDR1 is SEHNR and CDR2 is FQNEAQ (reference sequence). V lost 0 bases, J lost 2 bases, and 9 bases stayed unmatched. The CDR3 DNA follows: TGTGCCAGCAGCTTAGCCCCCTCGGGACAGGGGGAGGCCTACAATGAGCAGTTCTTC. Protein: CASSLAPSGQGEAYNEQFF.

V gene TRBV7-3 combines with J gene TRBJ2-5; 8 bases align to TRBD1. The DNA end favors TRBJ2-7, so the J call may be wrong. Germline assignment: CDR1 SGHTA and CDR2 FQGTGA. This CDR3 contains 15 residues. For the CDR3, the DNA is TGTGCCAGCAGCTGCTTCGGACAGGGTGAATTCGAGCAGTACTTC. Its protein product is CASSCFGQGEFEQYF.

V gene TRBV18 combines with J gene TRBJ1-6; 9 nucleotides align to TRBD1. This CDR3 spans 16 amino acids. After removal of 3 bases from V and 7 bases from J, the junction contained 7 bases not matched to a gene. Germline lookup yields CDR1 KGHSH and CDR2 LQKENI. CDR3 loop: CASSPEQGAGNSPLHF. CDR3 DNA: TGTGCCAGCTCACCTGAACAGGGGGCAGGGAATTCACCCCTCCACTTT.

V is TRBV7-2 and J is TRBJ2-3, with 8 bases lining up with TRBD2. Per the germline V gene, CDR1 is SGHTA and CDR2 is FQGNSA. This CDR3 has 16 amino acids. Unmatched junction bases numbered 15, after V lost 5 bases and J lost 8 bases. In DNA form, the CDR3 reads TGTGCCAGCAGCGCTATCCTAGCGGGTGCCGAGGCTACGCAGTATTTT. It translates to CASSAILAGAEATQYF.

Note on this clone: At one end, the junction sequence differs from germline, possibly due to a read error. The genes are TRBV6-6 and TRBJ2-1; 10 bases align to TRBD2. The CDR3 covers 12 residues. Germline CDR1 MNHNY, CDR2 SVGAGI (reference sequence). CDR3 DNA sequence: TGCGGAAGCGGGGGGGTCTTAAATGAGCAGTTCTTC. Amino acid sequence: CGSGGVLNEQFF.

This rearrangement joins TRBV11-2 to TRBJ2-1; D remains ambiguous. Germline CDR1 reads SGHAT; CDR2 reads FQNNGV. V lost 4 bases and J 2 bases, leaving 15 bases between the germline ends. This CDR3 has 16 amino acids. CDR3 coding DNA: TGTGCCAGCAGCTCGAAAGAGATCCCAACCTACAATGAGCAGTTCTTC. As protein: CASSSKEIPTYNEQFF. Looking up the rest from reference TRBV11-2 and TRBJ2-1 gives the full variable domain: EAGVAQSPRYKIIEKRQSVAFWCNPISGHATLYWYQQILGQGPKLLIQFQNNGVVDDSQLPKDRFSAERLKGVDSTLKIQPAKLEDSAVYLCASSSKEIPTYNEQFFGPGTRLTVL.

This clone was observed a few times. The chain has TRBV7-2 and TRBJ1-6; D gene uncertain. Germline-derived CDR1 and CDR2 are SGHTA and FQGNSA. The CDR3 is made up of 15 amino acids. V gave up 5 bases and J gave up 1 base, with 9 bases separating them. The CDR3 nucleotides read TGTGCCAGCAGCCCCTTATCTTCCTATAATTCACCCCTCCACTTT. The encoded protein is CASSPLSSYNSPLHF.

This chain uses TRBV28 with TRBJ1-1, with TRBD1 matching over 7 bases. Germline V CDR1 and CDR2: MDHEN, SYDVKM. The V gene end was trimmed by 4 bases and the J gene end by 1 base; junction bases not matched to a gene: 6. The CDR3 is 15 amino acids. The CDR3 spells CASSSPDRRNTEAFF. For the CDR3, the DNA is TGTGCCAGCAGTTCCCCGGACAGGCGGAACACTGAAGCTTTCTTT. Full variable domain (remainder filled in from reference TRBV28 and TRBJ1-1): DVKVTQSSRYLVKRTGEKVFLECVQDMDHENMFWYRQDPGLGLRLIYFSYDVKMKEKGDIPEGYSVSREKKERFSLILESASTNQTSMYLCASSSPDRRNTEAFFGQGTRLTVV.

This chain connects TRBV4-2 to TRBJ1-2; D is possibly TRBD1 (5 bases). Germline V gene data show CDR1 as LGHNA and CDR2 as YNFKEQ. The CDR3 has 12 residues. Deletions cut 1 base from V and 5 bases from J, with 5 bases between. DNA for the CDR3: TGTGCCAGCAGCCAAGCAGGGTATGGCTACACCTTC. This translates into CASSQAGYGYTF.

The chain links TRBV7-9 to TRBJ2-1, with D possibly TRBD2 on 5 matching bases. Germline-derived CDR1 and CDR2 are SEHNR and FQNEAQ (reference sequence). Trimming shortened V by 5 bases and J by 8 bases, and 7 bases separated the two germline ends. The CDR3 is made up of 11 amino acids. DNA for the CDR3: TGTGCCAGCAGCCAACTAGATGAGCAGTTCTTC. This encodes CASSQLDEQFF.